This passage covers 30 T cell receptor beta chains from one sample sequenced in a study of T cells in Graves' hyperthyroidism and ophthalmopathy. RNA transcripts were the template for amplifying TCR beta CDR3 regions. Researchers ran a first-round RT-PCR on the TCR CDR3 using the HTBI primer set. TCRdb reanalysed the multiplex PCR reads using MiXCR and keeps one entry per CDR3 protein. The sample has roughly 740,000 distinct CDR3 sequences; 16% are singletons. The sequenced material came from blood. These receptors all come from a man younger than 30 with Graves' hyperthyroidism.

The V call is TRBV19, the J call TRBJ2-3; D might be TRBD1 or TRBD2, each matching 5 bases. CDR1 LNHDA and CDR2 SQIVND come from the germline V gene (reference sequence). CDR3 length: 14 amino acids. V was cut by 3 bases and J by 2 bases, with 9 bases left in between. The CDR3 reads CASSIEGTTDTQYF. The CDR3 region has the DNA TGTGCCAGTAGTATTGAAGGGACCACAGATACGCAGTATTTT.

This rearrangement joins TRBV2 to TRBJ1-5; D is unclear. Germline V gives CDR1 SNHLY, CDR2 FYNNEI. The germline V and J ends were trimmed by 8 bases and 2 bases, with 13 bases remaining between them. The CDR3 runs to 14 residues. In nucleotides, the CDR3 is TGTGCCAGCTCCCTCGGGGATCGCAATCAGCCCCAGCATTTT. Translated, it gives CASSLGDRNQPQHF.

V gene TRBV20-1 combines with J gene TRBJ1-1, with 7 positions matching TRBD1. Germline V gene sequence: CDR1 DFQATT, CDR2 SNEGSKA (reference sequence). The CDR3 is made up of 15 amino acids. The trim removed 0 bases at V and 1 base at J, leaving 5 bases unmatched. For the CDR3, the DNA is TGCAGTGCTAGAGACCGGGACAGAGGGAACACTGAAGCTTTCTTT. Translating gives CSARDRDRGNTEAFF.

At least ten counts were recorded for this clonotype. The chain carries TRBV28 and TRBJ2-7; TRBD2 is a possible D gene (5 bases). CDR1 is MDHEN, CDR2 SYDVKM, per germline. This CDR3 has 15 residues. Trimming pared 3 bases from V and 4 bases from J, leaving 16 bases between. DNA for the CDR3: TGTGCCAGCAGTTTTGGGGAGAGGTCGCGGTACGAGCAGTACTTC. Its translation: CASSFGERSRYEQYF. The variable domain in full, with the rest retrieved from reference TRBV28 and TRBJ2-7, is DVKVTQSSRYLVKRTGEKVFLECVQDMDHENMFWYRQDPGLGLRLIYFSYDVKMKEKGDIPEGYSVSREKKERFSLILESASTNQTSMYLCASSFGERSRYEQYFGPGTRLTVT.

V is TRBV14 and J is TRBJ2-1; TRBD2 is a possible D gene (5 bases). Germline loops: CDR1 SGHDN, CDR2 FVKESK. The V and J ends lost 5 bases and 6 bases respectively, with 17 bases between them. The CDR3 has 15 amino acids. The CDR3 spells CASSDPSGDPNEQFF. CDR3 DNA: TGTGCCAGCAGCGACCCGAGCGGAGATCCCAATGAGCAGTTCTTC.

The chain carries TRBV6-2 or TRBV6-3 and TRBJ2-1, with 10 bases identical to TRBD2. This CDR3 spans 13 amino acids. CDR1 is MNHEY and CDR2 is SVGEGT in the germline V gene. Trimming took 8 bases from V and 8 from J; bases not matched to a gene: 6. Written as DNA, the CDR3 is TGTGCCAGCGGGGGACTAGCGAGGCATGAGCAGTTCTTC. Protein product: CASGGLARHEQFF.

The chain has TRBV4-2 and TRBJ1-4; 7 nucleotides line up with TRBD1. CDR3 size: 15 residues. The trim removed 4 bases at V and 7 bases at J, leaving 9 bases unmatched. Germline CDR1 is LGHNA and CDR2 is YNFKEQ. CDR3 nucleotide sequence: TGTGCCAGCAGCCTAAGGGGGCTGAGTGGTGAAAAACTGTTTTTT. Amino acids: CASSLRGLSGEKLFF.

This clonotype was found a few times. V is TRBV28 and J is TRBJ1-3, with D uncertain. Germline-derived CDR1 and CDR2 are MDHEN and SYDVKM. This CDR3 comprises 17 residues. V was trimmed by 0 bases and J by 8 bases, leaving 20 bases between them. The CDR3 coding sequence is TGTGCCAGCAGTTTATGGCCGGGGTCAGGAGGCCCAGACACCATATATTTT. Encoded protein: CASSLWPGSGGPDTIYF.

There are many counts of this clonotype. The chain is built from TRBV27 and TRBJ1-2; D remains ambiguous. The CDR3 has 12 amino acids. Germline values: CDR1 MNHEY, CDR2 SMNVEV (reference sequence). V was pared by 8 bases and J by 8 bases, with 15 bases between. The CDR3, as DNA: TGTGCCAGCCGGAGAGGGAAATCGGGCTACACCTTC. As protein: CASRRGKSGYTF.

Many counts were recorded for this clonotype. The chain carries TRBV28 and TRBJ2-3; 16 nucleotides align to TRBD2. The germline CDR1 and CDR2 sequences are MDHEN and SYDVKM. V dropped 5 bases and J dropped 5; count of bases not matched to a gene: 13. The CDR3 sequence is 19 residues long. The DNA of the CDR3 is TGTGCCAGCAGTCATCGGGGGACTAGCGGGAGGGCCCCCGAAGATACGCAGTATTTT. As protein: CASSHRGTSGRAPEDTQYF.

The chain uses TRBV7-2 and TRBJ1-6; D gene unclear. The CDR3 has 15 amino acids. CDR1 and CDR2 (germline): SGHTA, FQGNSA. Trimming shortened V by 2 bases and J by 0 bases, and 5 bases separated the two germline ends. The CDR3 here is CASSLKFSYNSPLHF. CDR3 DNA sequence: TGTGCCAGCAGCTTAAAGTTCTCCTATAATTCACCCCTCCACTTT.

A few counts support this clonotype. The rearrangement joins TRBV12-3 or TRBV12-4 to TRBJ1-5; D gene unclear. V lost 6 bases and J lost 6, with 12 bases in between. This CDR3 has 13 residues. CDR3 nucleotide sequence: TGTGCCAGCAGCCAAAGGATGGGTCAGCCCCAGCATTTT. As protein: CASSQRMGQPQHF.

This clonotype was recorded at least ten times. The chain employs TRBV28 and TRBJ2-1, with D hard to call. The germline V gene encodes CDR1 MDHEN and CDR2 SYDVKM. V lost 8 bases and J 10 bases, leaving 9 bases between the germline ends. CDR3 length: 10 amino acids. The CDR3 spells CASAKREQFF. Written as DNA, the CDR3 is TGTGCCAGCGCGAAAAGGGAGCAGTTCTTC.

This clonotype has a handful of counts. The rearrangement uses TRBV5-5 and TRBJ2-3; D is perhaps TRBD1 (6 bases). The CDR3 runs to 15 residues. Deletions cut 1 base from V and 2 bases from J, with 11 bases between. Germline values: CDR1 SGHKS, CDR2 YYEKEE (reference sequence). Here the CDR3 reads CASSLRTAITDTQYF. CDR3 DNA: TGTGCCAGCAGCTTGAGGACAGCAATCACAGATACGCAGTATTTT.

This sequence joins TRBV4-1 and TRBJ2-5; possibly TRBD1 or TRBD2 for D (5 bases each). The ends were cut back, 1 base at V and 4 bases at J, with 13 bases in the middle. CDR3 length: 15 residues. Germline V gives CDR1 MGHRA, CDR2 YSYEKL. The CDR3 protein is CASSQGSGAGETQYF. The CDR3 DNA is TGCGCCAGCAGCCAAGGGTCCGGGGCAGGAGAGACCCAGTACTTC.

Ten or more counts support this clonotype. J is TRBJ1-2 and V is TRBV11-2; D unclear. Trimming left V 0 bases short and J 7 bases short, with 15 bases between. CDR1 and CDR2 (germline): SGHAT, FQNNGV. The CDR3 length is 15 residues. CDR3 coding DNA: TGTGCCAGCAGCTTAGATTGGACCGCCCTGGGTGGCTACACCTTC. This gives the protein CASSLDWTALGGYTF.

This clonotype was seen ten or more times. This chain connects TRBV28 to TRBJ2-1; the match to TRBD1 covers 10 bases. Germline V CDR1 and CDR2: MDHEN, SYDVKM. The CDR3 length is 15 residues. V was clipped by 5 bases and J by 6 bases; unmatched bases: 7. CDR3 amino acids: CASSAGTGAGNEQFF. For the CDR3, the DNA is TGTGCCAGCAGTGCCGGGACAGGGGCAGGCAATGAGCAGTTCTTC.

This clonotype was counted ten times or more. The chain links TRBV5-5 to TRBJ1-5, with D unclear. Germline V gene lookup returns CDR1 SGHKS and CDR2 YYEKEE (reference sequence). This CDR3 region has 14 residues. Trimming left V 6 bases short and J 1 base short, with 11 bases between. CDR3 sequence reads: CASNPGGSNQPQHF. The CDR3 DNA follows: TGTGCCAGCAACCCGGGAGGAAGCAATCAGCCCCAGCATTTT.

This clonotype has ten or more counts. V and J are TRBV2 and TRBJ2-3; D possibly corresponds to TRBD2 (6 bases). The V end lost 6 bases, the J end lost 0 bases, and 10 bases lay between the germline ends. This CDR3 spans 14 amino acids. Germline assignment: CDR1 SNHLY and CDR2 FYNNEI. CDR3 amino acids: CASRTSSSTDTQYF. The DNA of the CDR3 is TGTGCCAGCAGGACTAGTTCTAGCACAGATACGCAGTATTTT.

This chain joins TRBV29-1 and TRBJ1-1, with 7 bases fitting TRBD1. The V gene's germline CDR1 is SQVTM and CDR2 ANQGSEA. This CDR3 has 13 amino acids. V trimming: 5 bases; J trimming: 1 base; junction bases outside the gene matches: 4. The CDR3 region is CSVKDRKNTEAFF. The CDR3 nucleotides read TGCAGCGTTAAGGACAGGAAGAACACTGAAGCTTTCTTT.

This clonotype was observed a few times. CDR3: CASSYSVDNYTEAFF. The CDR3 DNA is TGTGCCAGCAGTTACTCGGTGGACAATTACACTGAAGCTTTCTTT. V gene TRBV6-5 combines with J gene TRBJ1-1, with D possibly TRBD1 on 5 matching bases. V lost 0 bases, J lost 3 bases, and 11 bases lay in between. The length of the CDR3 is 15 residues. Germline CDR1 reads MNHEY; CDR2 reads SVGAGI.

This clonotype has at least ten counts. Germline and junction disagree at one end, which may indicate a read error. The rearrangement links TRBV7-7 to TRBJ2-5; D is perhaps TRBD2 (5 bases). Germline values: CDR1 SSHAT, CDR2 FNYEAQ (reference sequence). This CDR3 is 15 amino acids long. DNA of the CDR3: TGTGCTAGCAGCTTAGGATCCGGGAACCAAGAGACCCAGTACTTC. It specifies CASSLGSGNQETQYF.

The J gene is TRBJ2-7, the V gene TRBV27, with TRBD2 matching over 15 bases. J gave up 2 bases and V 5 bases, and 7 bases lay outside the gene matches. This CDR3 has 17 amino acids. Germline V gene data show CDR1 as MNHEY and CDR2 as SMNVEV (reference sequence). This CDR3 is CASSPRGTSGRPYEQYF. As DNA, the CDR3 is TGTGCCAGCAGTCCCAGGGGGACTAGCGGGAGGCCCTACGAGCAGTACTTC.

The rearrangement links TRBV20-1 to TRBJ2-1; D possibly corresponds to TRBD1 (6 bases). Trimming took off 6 bases at V and 4 bases at J, with 10 bases between the two ends. The V gene's germline CDR1 is DFQATT and CDR2 SNEGSKA (reference sequence). This CDR3 has 12 residues. The CDR3 region is CSATGQYNEQFF. CDR3 coding DNA: TGCAGTGCCACCGGACAGTACAATGAGCAGTTCTTC.

This clonotype has only a few counts. The chain is built from TRBV7-9 and TRBJ2-2, with D maybe TRBD2 (6 bases). The CDR3 runs 18 residues. The germline V gene has CDR1 SEHNR and CDR2 FQNEAQ (reference sequence). V gave up 2 bases and J gave up 3 bases, with 19 bases separating them. CDR3 sequence reads: CASSLLSYRGSDTGELFF. In DNA form, the CDR3 reads TGTGCCAGCAGCTTATTGAGCTACCGGGGGTCTGACACCGGGGAGCTGTTTTTT. Full variable domain (remainder filled in from reference TRBV7-9 and TRBJ2-2): DTGVSQNPRHKITKRGQNVTFRCDPISEHNRLYWYRQTLGQGPEFLTYFQNEAQLEKSRLLSDRFSAERPKGSFSTLEIQRTEQGDSAMYLCASSLLSYRGSDTGELFFGEGSRLTVL.

The chain uses TRBV11-3 and TRBJ2-2; no firm D call. In germline, CDR1 is SGHNT, CDR2 YENEEA. CDR3 length equals 13 residues. The V and J ends lost 6 bases and 7 bases respectively, with 12 bases between them. CDR3 amino acids: CASRFGGGGELFF. In DNA, the CDR3 is TGTGCCAGCAGGTTCGGCGGCGGCGGGGAGCTGTTTTTT.

V and J are TRBV2 and TRBJ2-7, with D unclear. The V and J ends lost 6 bases and 2 bases respectively, with 8 bases between them. The germline V gene has CDR1 SNHLY and CDR2 FYNNEI. The CDR3 totals 12 residues. For the CDR3, the DNA is TGTGCCAGCAGGGGCGAAGCCTACGAGCAGTACTTC. This sequence encodes CASRGEAYEQYF.

The chain uses TRBV29-1 and TRBJ2-1; D gene unclear. Germline CDR1 and CDR2: SQVTM and ANQGSEA. This CDR3 is built from 16 residues. Trimming took off 4 bases at V and 1 base at J, with 17 bases between the two ends. The CDR3 coding sequence is TGCAGCGTTGTCAGCACTGTAGCTCGGTCCTACAATGAGCAGTTCTTC. Amino acid sequence: CSVVSTVARSYNEQFF.

This clonotype was observed at least ten times. V gene TRBV28 combines with J gene TRBJ1-5; D remains unclear. The germline CDR1 and CDR2 sequences are MDHEN and SYDVKM. This CDR3 comprises 13 residues. Trimming left V 3 bases short and J 11 bases short, with 14 bases between. The CDR3 here is CASSLIRGGTQHF. As DNA, the CDR3 is TGTGCCAGCAGTTTGATACGGGGAGGAACCCAGCATTTT.

This rearrangement joins TRBV3-1 to TRBJ2-7, with 9 bases identical to TRBD2. The CDR3 runs to 16 residues. Germline-derived CDR1 and CDR2 are LGHDT and YNNKEL (reference sequence). The ends lost 4 bases at V and 0 bases at J; junction bases unmatched: 7. The CDR3 loop reads CASSRGAGGSSYEQYF. Written as DNA, the CDR3 is TGTGCCAGCAGCCGCGGAGCGGGAGGAAGCTCCTACGAGCAGTACTTC.